What follows is one T cell receptor (beta chain) and its context. The CDR3 contains 17 residues. Trimming pared 5 bases from V and 0 bases from J, leaving 14 bases between. The germline V gene encodes CDR1 SGHAT and CDR2 FQNNGV. These data originate in a study of T cell changes during pregnancy in multiple sclerosis. Using immunoSEQ multiplex PCR, the repertoire was profiled, and TCRdb retains in-frame clones only, with some absent. The sample yields about 46,000 clones, around 90% seen once. The clonotype originates from a female donor with multiple sclerosis, enrolled in a pregnancy study. This chain joins TRBV11-2 and TRBJ2-6; D call uncertain. The material sequenced was CD8+ T cells from peripheral blood mononuclear cells, taken after pregnancy. CDR3 nucleotides: TGTGCCAGCAGCCAAGCTGACCTAGGCTCTGGGGCCAACGTCCTGACTTTC. Its translation is CASSQADLGSGANVLTF.